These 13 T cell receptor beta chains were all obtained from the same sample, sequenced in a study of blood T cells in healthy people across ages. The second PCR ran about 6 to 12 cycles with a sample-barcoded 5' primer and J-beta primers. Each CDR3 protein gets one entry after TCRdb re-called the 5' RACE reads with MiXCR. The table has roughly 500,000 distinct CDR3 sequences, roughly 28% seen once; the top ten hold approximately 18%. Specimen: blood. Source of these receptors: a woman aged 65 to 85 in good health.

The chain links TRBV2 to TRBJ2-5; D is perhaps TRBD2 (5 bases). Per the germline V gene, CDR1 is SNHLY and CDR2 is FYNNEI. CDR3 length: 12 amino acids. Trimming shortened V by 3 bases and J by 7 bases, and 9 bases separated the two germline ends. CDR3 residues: CASSERAVTQYF. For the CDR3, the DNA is TGTGCCAGCAGTGAGAGGGCTGTGACCCAGTACTTC.

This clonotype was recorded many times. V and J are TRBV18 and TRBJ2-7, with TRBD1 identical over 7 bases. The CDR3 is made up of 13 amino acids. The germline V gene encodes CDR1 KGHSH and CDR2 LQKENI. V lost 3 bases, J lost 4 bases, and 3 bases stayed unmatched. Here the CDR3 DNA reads TGTGCCAGCTCACCCGACAGGGCGTACGAGCAGTACTTC. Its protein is CASSPDRAYEQYF.

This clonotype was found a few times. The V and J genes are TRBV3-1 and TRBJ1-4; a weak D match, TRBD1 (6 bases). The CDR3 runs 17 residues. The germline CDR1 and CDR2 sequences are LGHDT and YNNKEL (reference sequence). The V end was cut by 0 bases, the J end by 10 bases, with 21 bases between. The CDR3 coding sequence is TGTGCCAGCAGCCAAGACCGCCGGGGGGCTCCTGGGGGAAAACTGTTTTTT. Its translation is CASSQDRRGAPGGKLFF.

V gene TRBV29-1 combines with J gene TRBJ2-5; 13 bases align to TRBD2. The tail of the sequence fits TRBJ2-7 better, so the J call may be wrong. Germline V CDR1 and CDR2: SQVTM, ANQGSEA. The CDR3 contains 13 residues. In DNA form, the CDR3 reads TGCAGCGTTAGGACTAGCGGGAGAGACGAGCAGTACTTC. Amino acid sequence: CSVRTSGRDEQYF.

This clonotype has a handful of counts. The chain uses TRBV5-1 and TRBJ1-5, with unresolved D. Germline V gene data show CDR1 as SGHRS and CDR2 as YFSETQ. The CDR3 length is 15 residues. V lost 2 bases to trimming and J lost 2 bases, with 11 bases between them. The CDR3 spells CASSFTGDGNQPQHF. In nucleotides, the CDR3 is TGCGCCAGCAGCTTCACTGGGGATGGCAATCAGCCCCAGCATTTT.

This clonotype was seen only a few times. The CDR3 DNA sequence: TGTGCCATCAGTCCCGGGACTACTGCCGAGACCCAGTACTTC. It yields the protein CAISPGTTAETQYF. This chain links TRBV10-3 with TRBJ2-5, with 7 bases that match TRBD2. This CDR3 is built from 14 residues. Looked up from germline, CDR1 is ENHRY and CDR2 is SYGVKD. After removal of 5 bases from V and 5 bases from J, the junction contained 8 bases not matched to a gene.

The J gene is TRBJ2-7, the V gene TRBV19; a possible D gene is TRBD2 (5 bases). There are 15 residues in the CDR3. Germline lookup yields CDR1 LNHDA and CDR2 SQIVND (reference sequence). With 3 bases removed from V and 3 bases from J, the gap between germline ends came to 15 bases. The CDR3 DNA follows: TGTGCCAGTAGTATGGGAGTGGGAAGGCACTACGAGCAGTACTTC. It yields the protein CASSMGVGRHYEQYF.

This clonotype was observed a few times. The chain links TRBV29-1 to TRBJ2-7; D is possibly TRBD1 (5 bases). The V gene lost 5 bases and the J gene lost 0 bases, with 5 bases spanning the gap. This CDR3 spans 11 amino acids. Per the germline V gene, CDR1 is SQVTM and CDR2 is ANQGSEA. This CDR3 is CSVRGSYEQYF. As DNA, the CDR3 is TGCAGCGTTAGGGGCTCCTACGAGCAGTACTTC.

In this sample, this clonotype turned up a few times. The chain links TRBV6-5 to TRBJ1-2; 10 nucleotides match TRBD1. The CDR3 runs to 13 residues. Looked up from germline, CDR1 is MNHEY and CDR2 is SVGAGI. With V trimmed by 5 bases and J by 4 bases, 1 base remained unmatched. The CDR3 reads CASSRTGGYGYTF. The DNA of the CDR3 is TGTGCCAGCAGTCGGACAGGGGGCTATGGCTACACCTTC.

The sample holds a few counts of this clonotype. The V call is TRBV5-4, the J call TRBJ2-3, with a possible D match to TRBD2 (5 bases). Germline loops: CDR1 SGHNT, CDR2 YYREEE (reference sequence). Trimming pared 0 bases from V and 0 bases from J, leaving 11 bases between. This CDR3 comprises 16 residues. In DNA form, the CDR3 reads TGTGCCAGCAGCTTGGACCGGGAAGCTAGCACAGATACGCAGTATTTT. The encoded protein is CASSLDREASTDTQYF.

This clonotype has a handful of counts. The CDR3 here is CGAPGNYGYTF. CDR3 sequence (DNA): TGCGGGGCTCCTGGGAACTATGGCTACACCTTC. This chain connects TRBV20-1 to TRBJ1-2; D possibly corresponds to TRBD1 (5 bases). This CDR3 has 11 amino acids. The germline V gene encodes CDR1 DFQATT and CDR2 SNEGSKA (reference sequence).

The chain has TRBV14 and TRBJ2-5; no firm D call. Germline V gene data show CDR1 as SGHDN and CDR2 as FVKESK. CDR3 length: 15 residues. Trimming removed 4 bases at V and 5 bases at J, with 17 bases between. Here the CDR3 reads CASSLAALTRETQYF. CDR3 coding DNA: TGTGCCAGCAGCCTAGCAGCGTTAACCAGGGAGACCCAGTACTTC. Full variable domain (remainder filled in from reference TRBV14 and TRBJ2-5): EAGVTQFPSHSVIEKGQTVTLRCDPISGHDNLYWYRRVMGKEIKFLLHFVKESKQDESGMPNNRFLAERTGGTYSTLKVQPAELEDSGVYFCASSLAALTRETQYFGPGTRLLVL.

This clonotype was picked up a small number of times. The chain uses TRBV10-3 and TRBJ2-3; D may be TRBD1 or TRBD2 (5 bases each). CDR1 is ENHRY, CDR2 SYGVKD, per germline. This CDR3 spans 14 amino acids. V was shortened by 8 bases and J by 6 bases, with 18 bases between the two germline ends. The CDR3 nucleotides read TGTGCCATCTCCTTGGGGCTAGCAACTGATACGCAGTATTTT. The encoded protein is CAISLGLATDTQYF.